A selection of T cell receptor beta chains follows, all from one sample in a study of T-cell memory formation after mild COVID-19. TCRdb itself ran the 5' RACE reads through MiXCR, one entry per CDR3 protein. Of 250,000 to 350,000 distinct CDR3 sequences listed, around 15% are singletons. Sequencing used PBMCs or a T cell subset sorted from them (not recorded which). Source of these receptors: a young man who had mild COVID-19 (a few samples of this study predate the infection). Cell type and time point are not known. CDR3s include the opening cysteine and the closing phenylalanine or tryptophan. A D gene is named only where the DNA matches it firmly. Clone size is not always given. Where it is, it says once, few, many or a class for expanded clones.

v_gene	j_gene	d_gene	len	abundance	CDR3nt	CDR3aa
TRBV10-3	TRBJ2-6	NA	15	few	TGTGCCACCGCGAGACAGCTCTCTGGGGCCAACGTCCTGACTTTC	CATARQLSGANVLTF
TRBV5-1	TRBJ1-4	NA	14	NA	TGCGCCAGCAGCCCCGAGGTGGGGAATGAAAAACTGTTTTTT	CASSPEVGNEKLFF
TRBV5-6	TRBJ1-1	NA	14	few	TGTGCCAGCAGCTCTCCTCCGGGGAACACTGAAGCTTTCTTT	CASSSPPGNTEAFF
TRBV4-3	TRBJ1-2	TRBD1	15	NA	TGCGCCAGCAGCCAAGATTTAGGGACAGGGTATGGCTACACCTTC	CASSQDLGTGYGYTF
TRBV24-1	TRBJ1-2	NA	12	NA	TGTGCCACCAGTGACAACGACAGGGGCTACACCTTC	CATSDNDRGYTF
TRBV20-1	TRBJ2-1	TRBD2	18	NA	TGCAGTGCTAGAGATCGTATTAGGGGGACTAGCGGGACTGGTGAGCAGTTCTTC	CSARDRIRGTSGTGEQFF
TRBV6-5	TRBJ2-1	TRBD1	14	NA	TGTGCCAGCTCCAGGACAGGGGGCAGGAATGAGCAGTTCTTC	CASSRTGGRNEQFF
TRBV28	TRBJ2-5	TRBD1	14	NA	TGTGCCAGCAGTTTGCGGACAGGGCTGGAGACCCAGTACTTC	CASSLRTGLETQYF
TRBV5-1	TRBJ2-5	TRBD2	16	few	TGCGCCAGCAGCCCTCTGACTAGCGGGGGTCAAGAGACCCAGTACTTC	CASSPLTSGGQETQYF
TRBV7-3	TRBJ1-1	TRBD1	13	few	TGTGCCAGCAGCACGGGACAGACAGCTGAAGCTTTCTTT	CASSTGQTAEAFF
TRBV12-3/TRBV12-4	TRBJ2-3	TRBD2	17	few	TGTGCCAGCAGTCCTTCTAGCGGGGGGGATCCTACAGATACGCAGTATTTT	CASSPSSGGDPTDTQYF
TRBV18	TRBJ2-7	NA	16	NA	TGTGCCAGCTCAGCGTCATTGGCCAGCTCCTCCTACGAGCAGTACTTC	CASSASLASSSYEQYF
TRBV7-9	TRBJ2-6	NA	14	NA	TGTGCCAGCAGCTTCACTTCTGGGGCCAACGTCCTGACTTTC	CASSFTSGANVLTF
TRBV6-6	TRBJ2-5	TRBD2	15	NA	TGTGCCAGCAGTTCACCTCCGGGGGGTGGAGAGACCCAGTACTTC	CASSSPPGGGETQYF
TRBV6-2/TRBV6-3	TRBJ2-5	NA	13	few	TGTGCCAGCAGTTGGACAGCCCAAGAGACCCAGTACTTC	CASSWTAQETQYF
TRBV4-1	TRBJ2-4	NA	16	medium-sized	TGCGCCACCTCGGGTGCGGGCTTTCTGGCCAAAAACATTCAGTACTTC	CATSGAGFLAKNIQYF
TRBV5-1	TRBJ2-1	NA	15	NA	TGCGCCAGCAGCTATCTCCGGGGATCGGGCAATGAGCAGTTCTTC	CASSYLRGSGNEQFF
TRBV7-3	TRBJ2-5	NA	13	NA	TGTGCCAGCAGCCTCAGGCGCAAAGAGACCCAGTACTTC	CASSLRRKETQYF
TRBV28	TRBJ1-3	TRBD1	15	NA	TGTGCCAGCAGAACGACGGGACAGGGGAAAAACACCATATATTTT	CASRTTGQGKNTIYF
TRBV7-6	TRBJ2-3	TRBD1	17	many	TGTGCCAGCAGCTCAAGAACAGGGGCCCAAGGCACAGATACGCAGTATTTT	CASSSRTGAQGTDTQYF
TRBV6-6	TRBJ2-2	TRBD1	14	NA	TGTGCCAGCAGTCTCGACAGGGGGAGCGGGGAGCTGTTTTTT	CASSLDRGSGELFF
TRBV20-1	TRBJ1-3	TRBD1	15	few	TGCAGTGCTAGGGAGACAGGGGGCTCTGGAAACACCATATATTTT	CSARETGGSGNTIYF
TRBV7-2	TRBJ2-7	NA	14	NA	TGTGCCAGCAGCGCCTGGGGGGGCAGGGTCGAGCAGTACTTC	CASSAWGGRVEQYF
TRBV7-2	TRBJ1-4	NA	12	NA	TGTGCCAGCAGCTTATATGGCTCGGAACTGTTTTTT	CASSLYGSELFF
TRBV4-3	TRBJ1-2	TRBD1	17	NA	TGCGCCAGCAGCGCCGGACAGGGGGCTTACGCTAACTATGGCTACACCTTC	CASSAGQGAYANYGYTF
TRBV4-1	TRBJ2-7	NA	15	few	TGCGCCAGCAGCCCATCACGCCAGGGTAGCTACGAGCAGTACTTC	CASSPSRQGSYEQYF
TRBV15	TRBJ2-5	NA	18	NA	TGTGCCACCAGCAGAGAAGGAGACACCCACCCCTTCCAAGAGACCCAGTACTTC	CATSREGDTHPFQETQYF
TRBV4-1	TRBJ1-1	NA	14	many	TGTGCCAGCAGCCAAGTGGGGGGGAACACTGAAGCTTTCTTT	CASSQVGGNTEAFF